The clone carrying this TCR beta chain was recorded many times. The antigen is unknown. Unique molecular identifiers were affixed to single, distinct cDNA molecules. TCRdb recomputed calls from the 5' RACE reads with MiXCR, one row per CDR3 protein. The repertoire has approximately 66,000 distinct CDR3 sequences, 12% of them found once; the top ten carry under 4.5%. Between the trimmed V and J ends, which lost 0 bases and 0 bases, there was a span of 15 bases. Germline CDR1 is DFQATT and CDR2 is SNEGSKA (reference sequence). The CDR3 has 16 residues. This entry is derived from a study of early T cells in non-severe SARS-CoV-2 infection. On the study more broadly: With bulk RNA from unsorted whole blood as input, sequencing yielded unpaired chains. Study findings and constraints: VDJdb matching, biased toward anti-spike CD8 responses, missed private and CD4 specificities.

The sequenced sample consisted of whole blood. This TCR was recovered from an adult who was a healthcare worker with PCR-confirmed SARS-CoV-2 infection or an uninfected control (not recorded which). The chain carries TRBV20-1 and TRBJ2-7; D is uncertain. CDR3 residues: CSARDGRFSHSYEQYF. As DNA, the CDR3 is TGCAGTGCTAGAGATGGGCGGTTTAGCCACTCCTACGAGCAGTACTTC.